This record covers a single T cell receptor beta chain. The antigen is unknown. This record belongs to a study of T cell repertoires and HLA-DP antigens. Purity of the untouched CD4+ T cells was 95% to 98%. Using immunoSEQ multiplex PCR, the repertoire was profiled, and TCRdb retains in-frame clones only, with some absent. The sample includes approximately 100,000 clones, around 86% seen only once; the top ten take about 1.7%. Per germline, CDR1 SGHAT and CDR2 FQNNGV. Trimming stripped 1 base from V and 5 bases from J, with 17 bases between. The CDR3 is 16 residues long. The source is a man aged 50 to 60 in good health and CMV-seronegative. This chain uses TRBV11-2 with TRBJ1-1; D might be TRBD1 (5 bases). The sample taken for sequencing was CD4+ T cells from PBMCs. Written as DNA, the CDR3 is TGTGCCAGCAGCTTAGTTTTATCAGGCCAGGGAACTGAAGCTTTCTTT. It yields the protein CASSLVLSGQGTEAFF.